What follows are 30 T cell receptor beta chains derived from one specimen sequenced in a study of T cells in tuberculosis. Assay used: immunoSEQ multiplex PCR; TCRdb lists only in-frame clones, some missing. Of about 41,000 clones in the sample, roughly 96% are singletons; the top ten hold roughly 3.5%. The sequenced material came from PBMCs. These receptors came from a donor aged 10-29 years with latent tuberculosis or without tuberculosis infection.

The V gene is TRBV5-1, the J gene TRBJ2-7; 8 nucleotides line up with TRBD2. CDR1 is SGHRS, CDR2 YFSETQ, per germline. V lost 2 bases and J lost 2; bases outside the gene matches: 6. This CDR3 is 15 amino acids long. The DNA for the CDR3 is TGCGCCAGCAGCTTTTTAGCGGGGCGAACCTACGAGCAGTACTTC. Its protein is CASSFLAGRTYEQYF. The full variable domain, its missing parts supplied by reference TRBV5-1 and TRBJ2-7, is KAGVTQTPRYLIKTRGQQVTLSCSPISGHRSVSWYQQTPGQGLQFLFEYFSETQRNKGNFPGRFSGRQFSNSRSEMNVSTLELGDSALYLCASSFLAGRTYEQYFGPGTRLTVT.

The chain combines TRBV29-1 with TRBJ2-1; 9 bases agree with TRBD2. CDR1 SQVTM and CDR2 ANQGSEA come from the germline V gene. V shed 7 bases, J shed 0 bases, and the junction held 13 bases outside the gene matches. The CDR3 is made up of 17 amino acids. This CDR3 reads CSDTPSSGGSSYNEQFF. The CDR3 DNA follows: TGCAGCGACACCCCCAGTAGCGGGGGTAGCTCCTACAATGAGCAGTTCTTC.

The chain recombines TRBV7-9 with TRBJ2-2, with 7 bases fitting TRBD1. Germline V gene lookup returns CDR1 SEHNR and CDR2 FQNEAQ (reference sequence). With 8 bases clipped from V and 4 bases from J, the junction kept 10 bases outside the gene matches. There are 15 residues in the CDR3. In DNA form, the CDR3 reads TGTGCCAGCGATAAGACAGGGAGTGGCACCGGGGAGCTGTTTTTT. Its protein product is CASDKTGSGTGELFF.

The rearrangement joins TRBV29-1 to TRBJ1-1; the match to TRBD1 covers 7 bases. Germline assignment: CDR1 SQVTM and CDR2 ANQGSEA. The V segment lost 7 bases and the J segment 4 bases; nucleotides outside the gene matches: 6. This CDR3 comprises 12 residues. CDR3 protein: CSGRDRGTEAFF. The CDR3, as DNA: TGCAGCGGGCGGGACAGAGGCACTGAAGCTTTCTTT.

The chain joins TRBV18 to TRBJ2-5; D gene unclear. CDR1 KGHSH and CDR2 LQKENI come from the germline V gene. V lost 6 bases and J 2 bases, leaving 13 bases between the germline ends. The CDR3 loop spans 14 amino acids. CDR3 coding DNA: TGTGCCAGCTCCCCCCAGGAATTACAAGAGACCCAGTACTTC. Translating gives CASSPQELQETQYF.

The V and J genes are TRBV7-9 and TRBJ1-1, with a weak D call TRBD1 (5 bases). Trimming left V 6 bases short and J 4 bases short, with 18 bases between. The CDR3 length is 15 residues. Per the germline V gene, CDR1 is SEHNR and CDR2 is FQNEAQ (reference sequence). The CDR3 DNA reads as TGTGCCAGCAGTTCAGGGTCCTCGGGGGTCACTGAAGCTTTCTTT. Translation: CASSSGSSGVTEAFF.

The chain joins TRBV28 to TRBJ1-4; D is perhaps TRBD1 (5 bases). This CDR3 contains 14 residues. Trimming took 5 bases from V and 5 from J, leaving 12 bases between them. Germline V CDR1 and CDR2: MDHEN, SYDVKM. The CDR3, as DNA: TGTGCCAGCAGTCTAAACGGACAAAATGAAAAACTGTTTTTT. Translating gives CASSLNGQNEKLFF.

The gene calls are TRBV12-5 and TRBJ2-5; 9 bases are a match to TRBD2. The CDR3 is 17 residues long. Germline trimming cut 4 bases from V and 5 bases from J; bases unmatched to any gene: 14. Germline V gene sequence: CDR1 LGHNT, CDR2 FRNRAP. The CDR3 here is CASGSSGGLEGRETQYF. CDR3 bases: TGTGCTAGTGGTTCGAGCGGGGGGTTGGAAGGAAGGGAGACCCAGTACTTC.

The CDR3 nucleotides are TGTGCCTGGCGGGACTACGACCCCTACGAGCAGTACTTC. Translation gives CAWRDYDPYEQYF. J is TRBJ2-7 and V is TRBV30; 7 bases are a match to TRBD2. Germline trimming cut 5 bases from V and 2 bases from J; bases unmatched to any gene: 6. The V gene's germline CDR1 is GTSNPN and CDR2 SVGIG (reference sequence). The CDR3 extends over 13 amino acids.

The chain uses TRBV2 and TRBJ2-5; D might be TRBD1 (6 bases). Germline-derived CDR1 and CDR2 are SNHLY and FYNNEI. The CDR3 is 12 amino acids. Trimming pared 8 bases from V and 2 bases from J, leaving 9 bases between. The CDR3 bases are TGTGCCAGCCGGACAGTACAAGAGACCCAGTACTTC. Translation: CASRTVQETQYF.

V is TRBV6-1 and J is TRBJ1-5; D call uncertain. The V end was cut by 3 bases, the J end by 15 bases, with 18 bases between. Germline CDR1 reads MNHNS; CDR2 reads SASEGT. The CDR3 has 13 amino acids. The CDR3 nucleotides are TGTGCCAGCAGTGACCCCCCCTTTTCCGGTGGGCATTTT. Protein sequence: CASSDPPFSGGHF.

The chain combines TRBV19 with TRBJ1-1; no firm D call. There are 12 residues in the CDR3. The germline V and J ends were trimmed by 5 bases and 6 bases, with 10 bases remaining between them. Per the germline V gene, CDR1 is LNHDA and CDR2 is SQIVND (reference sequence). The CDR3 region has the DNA TGTGCCAGTAGTCCGGGTATCTCTGAAGCTTTCTTT. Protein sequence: CASSPGISEAFF.

This CDR3 reads CASSERMGQGVNTEAFF. The CDR3, as DNA: TGTGCCAGCAGTGAAAGGATGGGGCAGGGGGTAAACACTGAAGCTTTCTTT. The rearrangement joins TRBV6-1 to TRBJ1-1; 7 nucleotides match TRBD1. CDR3 size: 17 residues. CDR1 and CDR2 (germline): MNHNS, SASEGT. V shed 2 bases, J shed 2 bases, and the junction held 11 bases outside the gene matches.

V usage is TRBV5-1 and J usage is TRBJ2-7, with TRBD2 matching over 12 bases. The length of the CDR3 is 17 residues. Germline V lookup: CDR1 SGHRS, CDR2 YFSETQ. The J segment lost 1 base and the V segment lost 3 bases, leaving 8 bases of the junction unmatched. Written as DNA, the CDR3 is TGCGCCAGCAGCTGGCCAAACGGGACTAGCGGGTCCTACGAGCAGTACTTC. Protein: CASSWPNGTSGSYEQYF.

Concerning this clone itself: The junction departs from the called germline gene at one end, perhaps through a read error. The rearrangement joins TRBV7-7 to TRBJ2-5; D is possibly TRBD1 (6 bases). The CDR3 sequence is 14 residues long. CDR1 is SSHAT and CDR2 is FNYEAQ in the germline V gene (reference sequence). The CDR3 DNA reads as TGTGCTAGCAGCACCGGGACACGCGGGGAGACCCAGTACTTC. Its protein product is CASSTGTRGETQYF.

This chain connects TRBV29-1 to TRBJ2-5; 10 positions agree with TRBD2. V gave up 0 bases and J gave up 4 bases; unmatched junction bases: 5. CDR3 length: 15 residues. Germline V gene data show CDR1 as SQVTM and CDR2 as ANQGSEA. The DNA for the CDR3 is TGCAGCGTTGAAGAAGCGGGGGGGGGTTTAGAGACCCAGTACTTC. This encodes CSVEEAGGGLETQYF.

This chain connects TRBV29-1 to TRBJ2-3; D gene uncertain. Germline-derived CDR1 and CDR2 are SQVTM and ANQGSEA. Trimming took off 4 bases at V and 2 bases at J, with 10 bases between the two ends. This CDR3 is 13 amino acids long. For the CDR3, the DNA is TGCAGCGTTGCCTCTCTTTTCACAGATACGCAGTATTTT. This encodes CSVASLFTDTQYF.

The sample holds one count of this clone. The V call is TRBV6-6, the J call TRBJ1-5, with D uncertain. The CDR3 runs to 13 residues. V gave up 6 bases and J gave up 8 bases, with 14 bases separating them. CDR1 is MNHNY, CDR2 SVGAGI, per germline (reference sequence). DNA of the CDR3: TGTGCCAGCAGCCCCAGGAAGCTCGAGCCCCAGCATTTT. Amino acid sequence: CASSPRKLEPQHF.

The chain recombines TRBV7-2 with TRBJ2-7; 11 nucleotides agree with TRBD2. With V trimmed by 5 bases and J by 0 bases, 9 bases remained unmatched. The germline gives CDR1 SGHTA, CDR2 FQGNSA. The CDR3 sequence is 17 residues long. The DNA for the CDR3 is TGTGCCAGCAGCACGGCTAGCGGGGGGTACTACTCCTACGAGCAGTACTTC. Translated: CASSTASGGYYSYEQYF. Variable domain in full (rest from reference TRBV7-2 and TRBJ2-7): GAGVSQSPSNKVTEKGKDVELRCDPISGHTALYWYRQSLGQGLEFLIYFQGNSAPDKSGLPSDRFSAERTGGSVSTLTIQRTQQEDSAVYLCASSTASGGYYSYEQYFGPGTRLTVT.

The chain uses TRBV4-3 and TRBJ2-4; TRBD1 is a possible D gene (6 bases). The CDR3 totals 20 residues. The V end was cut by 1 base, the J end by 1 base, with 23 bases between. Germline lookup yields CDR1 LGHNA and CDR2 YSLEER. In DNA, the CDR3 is TGCGCCAGCAGCCAAGTTTTTTATTCCCAACAGGGACGGGCCAAAAACATTCAGTACTTC. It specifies CASSQVFYSQQGRAKNIQYF.

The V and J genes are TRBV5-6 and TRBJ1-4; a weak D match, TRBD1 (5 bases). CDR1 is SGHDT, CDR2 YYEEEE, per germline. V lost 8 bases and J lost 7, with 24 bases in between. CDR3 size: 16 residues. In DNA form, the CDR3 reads TGTGCCAGTAACCGGAGTCCGGGGGGTCGGGGTGAAAAACTGTTTTTT. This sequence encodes CASNRSPGGRGEKLFF.

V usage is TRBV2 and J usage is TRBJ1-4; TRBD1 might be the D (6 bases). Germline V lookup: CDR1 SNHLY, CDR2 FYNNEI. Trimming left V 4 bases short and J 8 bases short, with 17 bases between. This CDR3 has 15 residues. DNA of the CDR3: TGTGCCAGCAGTGCAGCAGGGGTTAGTAGCGAAAAACTGTTTTTT. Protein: CASSAAGVSSEKLFF.

CDR3 sequence reads: CASSGDSSYEQYF. In DNA, the CDR3 is TGTGCCAGCAGCGGGGACAGTTCCTACGAGCAGTACTTC. This chain joins TRBV7-9 and TRBJ2-7; 7 nucleotides align to TRBD1. This CDR3 has 13 residues. The ends lost 5 bases at V and 1 base at J; junction bases unmatched: 2. Germline V gene sequence: CDR1 SEHNR, CDR2 FQNEAQ (reference sequence).

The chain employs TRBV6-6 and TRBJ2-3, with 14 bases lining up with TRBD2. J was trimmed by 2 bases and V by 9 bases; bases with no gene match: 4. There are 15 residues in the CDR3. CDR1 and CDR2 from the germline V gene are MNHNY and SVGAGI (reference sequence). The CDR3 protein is CASSGLAGDTDTQYF. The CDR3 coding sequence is TGTGCCAGTTCGGGACTAGCGGGGGACACAGATACGCAGTATTTT.

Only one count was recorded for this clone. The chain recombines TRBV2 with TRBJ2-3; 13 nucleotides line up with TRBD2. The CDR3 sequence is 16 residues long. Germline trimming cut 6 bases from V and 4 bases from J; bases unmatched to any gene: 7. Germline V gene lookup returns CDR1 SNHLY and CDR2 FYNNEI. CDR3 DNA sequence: TGTGCCAGCAGAAGGACTAGCGGGGGTCTATCAGATACGCAGTATTTT. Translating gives CASRRTSGGLSDTQYF.

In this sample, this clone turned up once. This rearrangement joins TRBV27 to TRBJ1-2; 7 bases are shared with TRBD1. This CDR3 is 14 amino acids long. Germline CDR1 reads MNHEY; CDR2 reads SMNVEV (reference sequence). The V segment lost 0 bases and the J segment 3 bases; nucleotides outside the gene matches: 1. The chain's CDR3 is CASSLSRGHYGYTF. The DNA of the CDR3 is TGTGCCAGCAGTTTATCTAGGGGGCACTATGGCTACACCTTC.

CDR3 residues: CASSPSLGDSPLHF. Written as DNA, the CDR3 is TGTGCCAGCTCCCCTTCGTTAGGGGATTCACCCCTCCACTTT. This chain uses TRBV18 with TRBJ1-6; possible D gene TRBD1, 5 bases. CDR3 length equals 14 residues. Germline-derived CDR1 and CDR2 are KGHSH and LQKENI. Deletions cut 6 bases from V and 8 bases from J, with 14 bases between.

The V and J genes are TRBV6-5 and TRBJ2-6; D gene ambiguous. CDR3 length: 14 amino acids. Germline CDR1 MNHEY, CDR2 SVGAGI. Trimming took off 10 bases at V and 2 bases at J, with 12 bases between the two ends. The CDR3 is CATTTPTGANVLTF. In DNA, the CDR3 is TGTGCCACGACGACTCCAACTGGGGCCAACGTCCTGACTTTC.

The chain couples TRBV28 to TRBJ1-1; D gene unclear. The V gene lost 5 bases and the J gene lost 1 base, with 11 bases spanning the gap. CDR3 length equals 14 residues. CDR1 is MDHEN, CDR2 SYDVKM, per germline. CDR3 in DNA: TGTGCCAGCAGTGGCCCCGGGAAGAACACTGAAGCTTTCTTT. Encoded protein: CASSGPGKNTEAFF.

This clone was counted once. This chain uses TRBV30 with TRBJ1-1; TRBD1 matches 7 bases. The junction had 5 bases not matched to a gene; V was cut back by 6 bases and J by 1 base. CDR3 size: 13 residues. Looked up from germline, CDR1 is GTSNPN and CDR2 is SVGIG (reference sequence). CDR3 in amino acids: CACRGQPNTEAFF. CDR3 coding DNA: TGTGCCTGCAGGGGACAGCCGAACACTGAAGCTTTCTTT.